The present T cell receptor (beta chain) was sequenced within a study of T cell responses to AZD1222 COVID-19 vaccine. Points from the study as a whole: Within unmutated variant regions lay the reported targets of nearly half of spike-specific TCRs. CD4 TCRs associated with vaccination spanned spike, dominating at 160-218 and 743-854.

The protocol was immunoSEQ multiplex PCR, while the TCRdb copy is restricted to in-frame clones and leaves out a portion. The sample lists approximately 200,000 clones, roughly 93% occurring once. The CDR3 has 14 amino acids. The germline gives CDR1 MNHEY, CDR2 SVGAGI. Trimming removed 5 bases from V and 7 bases from J; junction bases left unmatched: 5. This clone was picked up a small number of times. Its antigen remains unidentified. The clonotype comes from an adult in good health. The sample consisted of peripheral blood, taken on day 0 of AZD1222 vaccination. V is TRBV6-5 and J is TRBJ1-4; TRBD1 matches 9 bases. The CDR3 sequence is CASSLRQGGEKLFF. As DNA, the CDR3 is TGTGCCAGCAGTCTCCGACAGGGGGGTGAAAAACTGTTTTTT.